Described below is a single T cell receptor beta chain sequence and its context. TCRdb's table, derived via immunoSEQ multiplex PCR, lists solely in-frame clones and lacks some. This sample has around 340,000 clones; approximately 86% occur once, and the top ten carry less than 9%. CDR3 length equals 12 residues. Trimming removed 3 bases at V and 6 bases at J, with 6 bases between. The germline V gene encodes CDR1 SNHLY and CDR2 FYNNEI. These data come from a study of blood T cell repertoires in COVID-19. The sequenced sample consisted of peripheral blood. The J gene is TRBJ1-5, the V gene TRBV2; D is unclear. The clonotype originates from a woman aged 60-75 years with COVID-19, enrolled during active disease. The CDR3 DNA sequence: TGTGCCAGCAGTGAGCGAGGTCAGCCCCAGCATTTT. Its translation is CASSERGQPQHF.